This T cell receptor beta chain was identified during a study of CD8 T cells in ankylosing spondylitis. Using its own MiXCR run on the 5' RACE reads, TCRdb lists one record per CDR3 protein. The table includes 150,000 to 200,000 distinct CDR3 sequences, roughly 18% detected once. V lost 5 bases and J lost 5, with 9 bases in between. The CDR3 loop spans 13 amino acids. This clonotype was counted at least ten times. This receptor was identified in a male donor with ankylosing spondylitis or in good health (not recorded which). The sample was blood, either unsorted or a sorted T cell fraction (not recorded which). The V call is TRBV12-3 or TRBV12-4, the J call TRBJ2-2; possibly TRBD1 for D (5 bases). The CDR3 reads CASSIAGTGELFF. As DNA, the CDR3 is TGTGCCAGCAGTATCGCAGGGACCGGGGAGCTGTTTTTT.